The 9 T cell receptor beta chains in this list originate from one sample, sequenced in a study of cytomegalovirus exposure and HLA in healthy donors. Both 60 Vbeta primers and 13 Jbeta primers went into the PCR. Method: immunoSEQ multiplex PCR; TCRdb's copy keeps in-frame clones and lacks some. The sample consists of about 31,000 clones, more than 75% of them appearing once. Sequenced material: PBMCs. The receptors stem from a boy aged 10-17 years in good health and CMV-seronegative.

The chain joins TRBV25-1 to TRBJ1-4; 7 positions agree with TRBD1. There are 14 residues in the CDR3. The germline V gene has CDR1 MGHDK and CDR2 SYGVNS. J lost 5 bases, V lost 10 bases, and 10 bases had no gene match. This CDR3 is CAIRATGSNEKLFF. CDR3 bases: TGTGCCATCAGAGCGACAGGGTCCAATGAAAAACTGTTTTTT.

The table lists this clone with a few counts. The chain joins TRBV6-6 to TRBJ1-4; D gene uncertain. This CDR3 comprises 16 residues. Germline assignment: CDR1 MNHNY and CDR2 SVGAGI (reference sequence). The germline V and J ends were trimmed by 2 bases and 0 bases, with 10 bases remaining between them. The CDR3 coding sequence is TGTGCCAGCAGTTACGATGAGAAGTCAACTAATGAAAAACTGTTTTTT. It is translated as CASSYDEKSTNEKLFF.

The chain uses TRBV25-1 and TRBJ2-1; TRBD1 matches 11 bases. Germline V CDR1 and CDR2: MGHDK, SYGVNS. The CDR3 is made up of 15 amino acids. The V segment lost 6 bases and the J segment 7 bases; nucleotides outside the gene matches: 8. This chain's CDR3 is CASSPGTGGANEQFF. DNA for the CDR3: TGTGCCAGCAGCCCCGGGACAGGGGGGGCGAATGAGCAGTTCTTC.

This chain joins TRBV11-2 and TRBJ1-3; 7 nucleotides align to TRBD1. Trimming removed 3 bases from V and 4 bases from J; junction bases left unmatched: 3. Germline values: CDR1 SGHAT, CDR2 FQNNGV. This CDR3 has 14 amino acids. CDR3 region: CASSFTGEGNTIYF. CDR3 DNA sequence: TGTGCCAGCAGCTTTACAGGGGAGGGAAACACCATATATTTT.

The CDR3 loop is CASSLHPPSGYYTDTQYF. As DNA, the CDR3 is TGTGCCAGCAGCTTACATCCCCCTAGCGGGTATTACACAGATACGCAGTATTTT. This chain joins TRBV7-2 and TRBJ2-3; 8 bases are a match to TRBD2. This CDR3 has 18 amino acids. Germline CDR1 reads SGHTA; CDR2 reads FQGNSA. J lost 2 bases, V lost 2 bases, and 12 bases had no gene match.

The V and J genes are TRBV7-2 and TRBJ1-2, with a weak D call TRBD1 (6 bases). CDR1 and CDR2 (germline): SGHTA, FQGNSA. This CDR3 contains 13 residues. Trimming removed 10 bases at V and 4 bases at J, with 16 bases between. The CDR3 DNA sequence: TGTGCCAAAAGTTCGGACAGCGCCTATGGCTACACCTTC. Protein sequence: CAKSSDSAYGYTF.

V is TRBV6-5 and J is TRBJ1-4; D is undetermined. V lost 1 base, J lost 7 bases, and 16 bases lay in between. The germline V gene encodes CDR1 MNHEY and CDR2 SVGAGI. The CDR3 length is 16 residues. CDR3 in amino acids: CASSYYPVEGGEKLFF. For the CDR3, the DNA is TGTGCCAGCAGTTACTACCCGGTAGAGGGTGGTGAAAAACTGTTTTTT.

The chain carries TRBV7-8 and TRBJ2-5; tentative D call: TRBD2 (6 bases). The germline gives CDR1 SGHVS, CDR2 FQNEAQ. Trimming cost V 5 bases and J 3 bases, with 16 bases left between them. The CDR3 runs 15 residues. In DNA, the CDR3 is TGTGCCAGCAGCGTTCTGGAAGCGGGCAAAGAGACCCAGTACTTC. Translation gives CASSVLEAGKETQYF.

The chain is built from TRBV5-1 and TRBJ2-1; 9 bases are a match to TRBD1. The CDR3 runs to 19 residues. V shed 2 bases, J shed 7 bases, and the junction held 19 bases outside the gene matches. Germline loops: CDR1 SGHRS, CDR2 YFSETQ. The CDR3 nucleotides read TGCGCCAGCAGCTTCGGGCCTATACAGGGGGCTCTATCCCTGAATGAGCAGTTCTTC. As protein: CASSFGPIQGALSLNEQFF.